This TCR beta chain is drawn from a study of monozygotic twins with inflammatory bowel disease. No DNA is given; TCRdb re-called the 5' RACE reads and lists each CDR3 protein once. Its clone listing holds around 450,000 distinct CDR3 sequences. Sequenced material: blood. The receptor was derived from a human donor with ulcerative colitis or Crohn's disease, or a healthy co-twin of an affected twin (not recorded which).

CDR3 protein: CATSTGGSGANVLTF. The chain uses TRBV15 and TRBJ2-6; as DNA is missing, the TRBD1 call by TCRdb cannot be tested. There are 15 residues in the CDR3. Germline V CDR1 and CDR2: LNHNV, YYDKDF (reference sequence).